This T cell receptor beta chain originates from a study of chemoradiotherapy in HPV16-positive cancers. Study information: Candidate HPV-specific T-cell clones and common TCR motifs came from functional assays in two HPV16-positive patients.

The assay was immunoSEQ multiplex PCR, and TCRdb's table has in-frame clones only and misses some. The data contain over 1,000 clones, 88% of them singletons. The source of this sequence is a human donor with HPV-associated anogenital cancer. This specimen consisted of tumor tissue, obtained from a patient who underwent chemoradiotherapy.

The CDR3 region is CASSLYSSGNTIYF. DNA for the CDR3: TGTGCCAGCAGTTTATACAGTTCTGGAAACACCATATATTTT. The gene calls are TRBV28 and TRBJ1-3; D remains unclear. The CDR3 has 14 amino acids. Trimming removed 1 base from V and 1 base from J, with 5 bases in between. Germline CDR1 reads MDHEN; CDR2 reads SYDVKM.